The 13 T cell receptor beta chains listed next were all sequenced from one sample in a study of cytomegalovirus exposure and HLA in healthy donors. Researchers ran the PCR with 60 Vbeta and 13 Jbeta primers. The table came from immunoSEQ multiplex PCR; TCRdb's copy has only in-frame clones and leaves some out. The sample includes approximately 150,000 clones, about 80% of them seen just once. The sequenced sample consisted of PBMCs. The receptor set was obtained from a man aged 25-45 years in good health and CMV-seropositive.

The chain joins TRBV7-9 to TRBJ2-7; 9 bases fit TRBD2. CDR1 and CDR2 from the germline V gene are SEHNR and FQNEAQ (reference sequence). Trimming took 7 bases from V and 7 from J; bases not matched to a gene: 17. CDR3 length: 16 residues. The CDR3 DNA sequence: TGTGCCAGCACTCCTTCGGCGGGGGGGCCCGCTGGGGAGCAGTACTTC. This codes for CASTPSAGGPAGEQYF.

J is TRBJ1-5 and V is TRBV28; D is unresolved. Germline assignment: CDR1 MDHEN and CDR2 SYDVKM. There are 12 residues in the CDR3. Trimming shortened V by 6 bases and J by 10 bases, and 13 bases separated the two germline ends. The chain's CDR3 is CASSWPAGPQHF. The CDR3 coding sequence is TGTGCCAGCAGCTGGCCGGCGGGACCCCAGCATTTT.

CDR3 region: CASSPPDISYEQYF. In nucleotides, the CDR3 is TGCGCCAGCAGCCCTCCGGACATCTCCTACGAGCAGTACTTC. The chain joins TRBV5-1 to TRBJ2-7; D is perhaps TRBD1 (5 bases). From germline, CDR1 is SGHRS and CDR2 YFSETQ. The CDR3 covers 14 residues. V was pared by 4 bases and J by 0 bases, with 11 bases between.

V gene TRBV7-9 combines with J gene TRBJ2-1, with TRBD1 matching 10 bases. Germline trimming cut 3 bases from V and 5 bases from J; bases unmatched to any gene: 1. Germline CDR1 and CDR2: SEHNR and FQNEAQ (reference sequence). The CDR3 sequence is 14 residues long. The CDR3 nucleotides are TGTGCCAGCAGCTTCGGGACAGGGGACAATGAGCAGTTCTTC. Encoded protein: CASSFGTGDNEQFF.

CDR3 DNA sequence: TGCGCCAGCAGCTTGGGTGACAGGGACCAAGAGACCCAGTACTTC. Its protein is CASSLGDRDQETQYF. The rearrangement links TRBV5-1 to TRBJ2-5; 7 bases line up with TRBD1. Trimming cost V 0 bases and J 0 bases; bases outside gene matches: 2. Germline V lookup: CDR1 SGHRS, CDR2 YFSETQ. The CDR3 loop spans 15 amino acids.

Only a few counts were recorded for this clone. The V and J genes are TRBV30 and TRBJ2-2, with D possibly matching TRBD2 (7 bases). Germline V gene data show CDR1 as GTSNPN and CDR2 as SVGIG (reference sequence). V lost 5 bases to trimming and J lost 7 bases, with 17 bases between them. The CDR3 sequence is 14 residues long. The CDR3 sequence: CAWSDGGLGGELFF. DNA of the CDR3: TGTGCCTGGTCCGACGGGGGGCTTGGCGGGGAGCTGTTTTTT.

This sequence joins TRBV5-5 and TRBJ2-2; a possible D gene is TRBD2 (6 bases). This CDR3 is 15 amino acids long. The germline V gene has CDR1 SGHKS and CDR2 YYEKEE (reference sequence). V lost 4 bases, J lost 2 bases, and 12 bases lay in between. CDR3 residues: CASSLEGQNTGELFF. The DNA of the CDR3 is TGTGCCAGCAGCCTGGAGGGGCAAAACACCGGGGAGCTGTTTTTT.

This chain uses TRBV10-3 with TRBJ2-7; 10 bases map to TRBD2. Germline V lookup: CDR1 ENHRY, CDR2 SYGVKD. The CDR3 extends over 15 amino acids. Trimming cost V 10 bases and J 0 bases; bases outside gene matches: 9. The CDR3 region is CASIDSGGSSYEQYF. CDR3 DNA sequence: TGTGCCAGCATAGATAGCGGGGGGAGCTCCTACGAGCAGTACTTC.

The sample holds a few counts of this clone. The V gene is TRBV5-4, the J gene TRBJ2-7; 9 bases fit TRBD1. The CDR3 is 15 amino acids. CDR1 and CDR2 (germline): SGHNT, YYREEE (reference sequence). Losses at the gene ends were 2 bases for V and 5 bases for J; bases not matched to a gene: 8. CDR3 DNA: TGTGCCAGCAGCTTACGGGGGACAGGGTCCCACGAGCAGTACTTC. It yields the protein CASSLRGTGSHEQYF.

The V and J genes are TRBV9 and TRBJ2-7; TRBD2 matches at 11 bases. The CDR3 has 15 residues. Germline CDR1 is SGDLS and CDR2 is YYNGEE. With V trimmed by 2 bases and J by 2 bases, 3 bases remained unmatched. The CDR3 loop reads CASSVGTSGTYEQYF. In nucleotides, the CDR3 is TGTGCCAGCAGCGTCGGGACTAGCGGAACCTACGAGCAGTACTTC.

CDR3 amino acids: CASKVSAGATYEQYF. The CDR3 DNA reads TGCGCCAGCAAAGTATCAGCGGGGGCAACCTACGAGCAGTACTTC. This chain connects TRBV5-1 to TRBJ2-7, with 8 bases aligning to TRBD2. There are 15 residues in the CDR3. The V and J ends lost 6 bases and 2 bases, in that order; junction bases with no gene match: 10. Germline-derived CDR1 and CDR2 are SGHRS and YFSETQ.

The gene calls are TRBV2 and TRBJ1-5, with D unclear. V was trimmed by 3 bases and J by 6 bases, leaving 12 bases between them. The V gene's germline CDR1 is SNHLY and CDR2 FYNNEI. The CDR3 covers 14 residues. Written as DNA, the CDR3 is TGTGCCAGCAGTGAGTGGAGGGTTGGTCAGCCCCAGCATTTT. Residues: CASSEWRVGQPQHF.

The chain employs TRBV18 and TRBJ2-7, with TRBD1 matching 9 bases. The ends lost 5 bases at V and 5 bases at J; junction bases unmatched: 7. The CDR3 has 14 amino acids. CDR1 is KGHSH, CDR2 LQKENI, per germline. The CDR3 nucleotides are TGTGCCAGCTCAACCGGGACAGGGCGCAACGAGCAGTACTTC. It encodes CASSTGTGRNEQYF.